The next 20 T cell receptor beta chains were all read from a single sample in a study of blood T cell repertoires in COVID-19. Repertoires were generated with immunoSEQ multiplex PCR, while TCRdb's copy carries only in-frame clones and drops some. Among about 300,000 clones, around 84% were seen once, and the ten largest hold about 4.2%. The sequenced sample consisted of PBMCs or T cells enriched from blood (not recorded which). Receptors originate from a man aged 25-45 years who had recovered from COVID-19.

This clone was counted once. The CDR3 DNA follows: TGTGCCAGCGCCCGTTTGAGCGGGAGGGGGACCGGGGAGCTGTTTTTT. This encodes CASARLSGRGTGELFF. The V call is TRBV2, the J call TRBJ2-2, with TRBD2 matching 10 bases. CDR1 is SNHLY and CDR2 is FYNNEI in the germline V gene. The CDR3 consists of 16 residues. Germline trimming cut 8 bases from V and 5 bases from J; bases unmatched to any gene: 11.

The chain joins TRBV28 to TRBJ1-2; D may be TRBD1 (5 bases). This CDR3 is 16 amino acids long. Trimming took 3 bases from V and 2 from J, leaving 16 bases between them. CDR1 is MDHEN, CDR2 SYDVKM, per germline. The DNA of the CDR3 is TGTGCCAGCAGTTTTTCCCGGGCCTCAGGGAACTATGGCTACACCTTC. Protein product: CASSFSRASGNYGYTF.

This chain uses TRBV28 with TRBJ1-2; D uncertain. The CDR3 runs to 14 residues. Trimming stripped 2 bases from V and 0 bases from J, with 7 bases between. The V gene's germline CDR1 is MDHEN and CDR2 SYDVKM. The CDR3, as DNA: TGTGCCAGCAGTTTAGTTGTAGCTAACTATGGCTACACCTTC. Protein product: CASSLVVANYGYTF.

The chain couples TRBV18 to TRBJ1-2, with 7 positions matching TRBD1. The CDR3 has 14 amino acids. The V gene's germline CDR1 is KGHSH and CDR2 LQKENI. V lost 2 bases to trimming and J lost 8 bases; unmatched junction nucleotides: 8. CDR3 DNA: TGTGCCAGCTCACCAAATGACAGGGTGGGAGGCTACACCTTC. Translation: CASSPNDRVGGYTF.

This CDR3 reads CASSSAWQQDGYTF. The DNA for the CDR3 is TGTGCCAGCAGCTCCGCGTGGCAACAGGATGGCTACACCTTC. This sequence joins TRBV5-5 and TRBJ1-2; possibly TRBD1 for D (5 bases). The germline V and J ends were trimmed by 3 bases and 6 bases, with 15 bases remaining between them. Germline CDR1 is SGHKS and CDR2 is YYEKEE (reference sequence). The CDR3 runs 14 residues.

This clone was observed a handful of times. The J gene is TRBJ1-3, the V gene TRBV7-6; D is possibly TRBD1 (5 bases). The V and J ends lost 5 bases and 2 bases respectively, with 22 bases between them. This CDR3 is 18 amino acids long. Germline V gene lookup returns CDR1 SGHVS and CDR2 FNYEAQ. CDR3 in amino acids: CASSPSWAGFTAGNTIYF. The CDR3 bases are TGTGCCAGCAGCCCTAGTTGGGCAGGGTTCACAGCTGGAAACACCATATATTTT.

V usage is TRBV10-2 and J usage is TRBJ2-7; D is possibly TRBD2 (6 bases). Germline V CDR1 and CDR2: WSHSY, SAAADI. The V and J ends lost 8 bases and 2 bases respectively, with 16 bases between them. The CDR3 is 14 amino acids. DNA of the CDR3: TGCGCCAGCCGGAGGGACCACGGGGCCTACGAGCAGTACTTC. Protein: CASRRDHGAYEQYF.

A few counts support this clone. This chain joins TRBV19 and TRBJ2-1, with D possibly matching TRBD2 (5 bases). Between the trimmed V and J ends, which lost 9 bases and 5 bases, there was a span of 20 bases. CDR1 LNHDA and CDR2 SQIVND come from the germline V gene (reference sequence). This CDR3 comprises 15 residues. CDR3 loop: CASKGGRAFNNEQFF. The CDR3 nucleotides read TGTGCCAGCAAAGGAGGCCGAGCGTTTAACAATGAGCAGTTCTTC.

With respect to this clone: In the same sample, other DNA sequences code for this CDR3. V gene TRBV7-2 combines with J gene TRBJ2-3, with 9 bases identical to TRBD2. Germline CDR1 SGHTA, CDR2 FQGNSA. The V and J ends lost 5 bases and 1 base, in that order; junction bases with no gene match: 4. CDR3 length: 15 residues. CDR3 sequence reads: CASSPTSGRTDTQYF. The DNA of the CDR3 is TGTGCCAGCAGCCCGACTAGCGGACGCACAGATACGCAGTATTTT.

The chain has TRBV7-9 and TRBJ2-5, with D possibly being TRBD1 (5 bases). CDR3 length equals 14 residues. The V gene's germline CDR1 is SEHNR and CDR2 FQNEAQ (reference sequence). The V end lost 2 bases, the J end lost 1 base, and 8 bases lay between the germline ends. The CDR3 DNA sequence: TGTGCCAGCAGCTTATGGCAGGGCCAAGAGACCCAGTACTTC. It translates to CASSLWQGQETQYF.

The chain links TRBV19 to TRBJ2-4; D is ambiguous. Germline CDR1 LNHDA, CDR2 SQIVND (reference sequence). The V gene lost 5 bases and the J gene lost 4 bases, with 6 bases spanning the gap. The CDR3 has 12 amino acids. The CDR3 bases are TGTGCCAGTAGTCTACAGAAAAACATTCAGTACTTC. Its translation: CASSLQKNIQYF.

The chain is built from TRBV4-1 and TRBJ2-7; 10 nucleotides agree with TRBD2. Germline trimming cut 1 base from V and 3 bases from J; bases unmatched to any gene: 3. Germline V CDR1 and CDR2: MGHRA, YSYEKL. The CDR3 is made up of 15 amino acids. The CDR3 sequence is CASSQVASGGYEQYF. CDR3 in DNA: TGCGCCAGCAGCCAAGTGGCTAGCGGGGGCTACGAGCAGTACTTC.

The chain carries TRBV30 and TRBJ2-2, with 8 bases aligning to TRBD1. Germline V lookup: CDR1 GTSNPN, CDR2 SVGIG (reference sequence). This CDR3 has 15 residues. V lost 1 base, J lost 2 bases, and 3 bases stayed unmatched. CDR3 nucleotide sequence: TGTGCCTGGAGTGCAGGACAGGGAAACACCGGGGAGCTGTTTTTT. It encodes CAWSAGQGNTGELFF.

The V and J genes are TRBV7-6 and TRBJ1-1, with a weak D call TRBD1 (5 bases). V was clipped by 3 bases and J by 3 bases, with 17 bases between them. Germline V lookup: CDR1 SGHVS, CDR2 FNYEAQ. CDR3 size: 16 residues. DNA of the CDR3: TGTGCCAGCAGCTTGTCAGCAGGGTATGGGGACACTGAAGCTTTCTTT. It codes for CASSLSAGYGDTEAFF.

A single count supports this clone. The gene calls are TRBV5-1 and TRBJ2-3; TRBD1 aligns across 7 bases. The V gene's germline CDR1 is SGHRS and CDR2 YFSETQ. Unmatched junction bases numbered 4, after V lost 1 base and J lost 5 bases. This CDR3 region has 14 residues. The DNA of the CDR3 is TGCGCCAGCAGCTTGTACCAGGGGGAAGATACGCAGTATTTT. Translation: CASSLYQGEDTQYF.

The chain uses TRBV10-3 and TRBJ1-2; D perhaps matches TRBD1 (6 bases). CDR3 length equals 16 residues. The germline V and J ends were trimmed by 4 bases and 3 bases, with 18 bases remaining between them. The germline V gene has CDR1 ENHRY and CDR2 SYGVKD. DNA of the CDR3: TGTGCCATCAGTGGGGCCTCAGAGGGGGATTACTATGGCTACACCTTC. Translating it yields CAISGASEGDYYGYTF.

The J gene is TRBJ2-3, the V gene TRBV20-1; a possible D gene is TRBD1 (6 bases). The CDR3 sequence is 15 residues long. Germline CDR1 DFQATT, CDR2 SNEGSKA (reference sequence). V was cut by 3 bases and J by 1 base, with 14 bases left in between. The CDR3 sequence: CSASGQTPGTDTQYF. DNA for the CDR3: TGCAGTGCTAGTGGACAGACCCCCGGCACAGATACGCAGTATTTT.

This chain links TRBV28 with TRBJ2-7; 9 nucleotides align to TRBD1. The germline gives CDR1 MDHEN, CDR2 SYDVKM. Trimming at V came to 4 bases and at J to 2 bases, leaving 6 bases not matched to a gene. CDR3 length: 15 residues. The CDR3: CASSWDRVGTYEQYF. In nucleotides, the CDR3 is TGTGCCAGCAGTTGGGACAGGGTGGGGACCTACGAGCAGTACTTC.

J is TRBJ1-1 and V is TRBV28; 10 bases are a match to TRBD1. This CDR3 is built from 16 residues. Germline-derived CDR1 and CDR2 are MDHEN and SYDVKM. After removal of 5 bases from V and 4 bases from J, the junction contained 10 bases not matched to a gene. This CDR3 is CASSPPATGGGTEAFF. The CDR3 DNA is TGTGCCAGCAGTCCCCCCGCGACAGGGGGCGGCACTGAAGCTTTCTTT.

This clone was detected once. The chain joins TRBV4-1 to TRBJ2-2, with D possibly being TRBD1 (6 bases). The CDR3 contains 15 residues. The V and J ends lost 7 bases and 1 base respectively, with 13 bases between them. Germline CDR1 is MGHRA and CDR2 is YSYEKL. The CDR3 protein is CASTTGILNTGELFF. The CDR3 DNA is TGCGCCAGCACTACAGGGATTTTGAACACCGGGGAGCTGTTTTTT.